This entry lists 30 T cell receptor beta chains sequenced from one sample in a study of beta chain features in type 1 diabetes (dated by TCRdb to 2016 to 2019). Libraries were constructed by the immunoSEQ multiplex PCR assay. All of the isolated RNA was reverse transcribed with the High Capacity cDNA Reverse Transcription Kit, so expressed TCRB transcripts were sequenced. TCRdb took over this immuneACCESS table, retaining in-frame rearrangements with V and J assigned. Such tables are incomplete; in checked studies, under half of the missing clones stem from an unresolved V gene, and the remainder is unexplained. This sample comprises 350,000 to 450,000 clones, approximately 15% of them detected only once. The top ten hold 0.019% of the sample. Specimen: naive CD4+ T cells from blood. The sample's cell subset or site label, decoded: true naive CD4+ T cells. All receptors come from a woman between 18 and 30 years old in good health.

This clone came up a few times. The genes are TRBV5-1 and TRBJ2-5; tentatively, D is TRBD2 (6 bases). V shed 5 bases and J shed 0 bases, with 14 bases lying between them. The CDR3 is 15 amino acids. In germline, CDR1 is SGHRS, CDR2 YFSETQ. The CDR3 region is CASRPGLRYQETQYF. The CDR3 nucleotides read TGCGCCAGCAGACCCGGACTAAGGTACCAAGAGACCCAGTACTTC.

The chain links TRBV29-1 to TRBJ1-2; no clear D. Trimming left V 3 bases short and J 0 bases short, with 14 bases between. Germline V gene lookup returns CDR1 SQVTM and CDR2 ANQGSEA. The CDR3 has 15 amino acids. The CDR3 DNA is TGCAGCGTTGATTCTATTCAGAGGTCTAACTATGGCTACACCTTC. It codes for CSVDSIQRSNYGYTF.

The chain joins TRBV13 to TRBJ1-5; possible D gene TRBD1, 6 bases. The ends were cut back, 5 bases at V and 3 bases at J, with 14 bases in the middle. The V gene's germline CDR1 is PRHDT and CDR2 FYEKMQ (reference sequence). The CDR3 sequence is 15 residues long. The CDR3 nucleotides read TGTGCCAGCAGCCAGAAACAGGGTGTCAATCAGCCCCAGCATTTT. Protein sequence: CASSQKQGVNQPQHF.

This clone was counted between two and nine times. The V call is TRBV19, the J call TRBJ2-1, with 8 positions matching TRBD2. The CDR3 runs to 16 residues. Trimming removed 7 bases from V and 4 bases from J; junction bases left unmatched: 12. Looked up from germline, CDR1 is LNHDA and CDR2 is SQIVND (reference sequence). Here the CDR3 reads CASINRAGRVYNEQFF. The CDR3 DNA reads TGTGCCAGTATTAATAGGGCCGGGAGGGTTTACAATGAGCAGTTCTTC.

This rearrangement joins TRBV7-2 to TRBJ2-1; 8 nucleotides line up with TRBD1. The CDR3 consists of 12 residues. The germline CDR1 and CDR2 sequences are SGHTA and FQGNSA. V trimming: 6 bases; J trimming: 8 bases; junction bases outside the gene matches: 3. The CDR3: CASRQGAHEQFF. The CDR3 DNA reads as TGTGCCAGCAGGCAGGGGGCGCATGAGCAGTTCTTC.

This clone was counted only a few times. CDR3 bases: TGTGCCAGTGAAAAGCGGATGTTCACAGATACGCAGTATTTT. Its protein is CASEKRMFTDTQYF. This chain links TRBV19 with TRBJ2-3; weak D call: TRBD2 (5 bases). The V gene lost 8 bases and the J gene lost 2 bases, with 14 bases spanning the gap. The germline CDR1 and CDR2 sequences are LNHDA and SQIVND (reference sequence). This CDR3 is 14 amino acids long.

The CDR3 DNA is TGTGCCAGCAGTGTTACTAGCGGGAGCCACAATGAGCAGTTCTTC. This codes for CASSVTSGSHNEQFF. The rearrangement links TRBV2 to TRBJ2-1, with TRBD2 identical over 11 bases. Germline lookup yields CDR1 SNHLY and CDR2 FYNNEI. This CDR3 has 15 amino acids. The J segment lost 5 bases and the V segment lost 4 bases, leaving 4 bases of the junction unmatched.

This clone appeared a few times. The CDR3 DNA reads as TGCGCCAGCAGGCTAGCGGGAGTGCCAGATACGCAGTATTTT. Its protein product is CASRLAGVPDTQYF. The V call is TRBV5-1, the J call TRBJ2-3; 10 nucleotides agree with TRBD2. CDR3 length: 14 residues. With 5 bases clipped from V and 4 bases from J, the junction kept 4 bases outside the gene matches. Germline V gene sequence: CDR1 SGHRS, CDR2 YFSETQ. The full variable domain, in which reference TRBV5-1 and TRBJ2-3 provide the parts outside the CDR3, is KAGVTQTPRYLIKTRGQQVTLSCSPISGHRSVSWYQQTPGQGLQFLFEYFSETQRNKGNFPGRFSGRQFSNSRSEMNVSTLELGDSALYLCASRLAGVPDTQYFGPGTRLTVL.

This clone was seen a handful of times. The CDR3 region has the DNA TGTGCCAGCAGTGCTTATACCTACGAGCAGTACTTC. The encoded protein is CASSAYTYEQYF. The rearrangement links TRBV25-1 to TRBJ2-7; D remains unclear. V gave up 4 bases and J gave up 2 bases, with 6 bases separating them. Germline loops: CDR1 MGHDK, CDR2 SYGVNS. There are 12 residues in the CDR3.

This clone was counted between two and nine times. The genes are TRBV5-1 and TRBJ1-2, with no clear D. CDR3 length: 14 residues. Trimming stripped 0 bases from V and 0 bases from J, with 6 bases between. From germline, CDR1 is SGHRS and CDR2 YFSETQ. Here the CDR3 reads CASSLAPANYGYTF. The CDR3 coding sequence is TGCGCCAGCAGCTTGGCCCCAGCTAACTATGGCTACACCTTC.

This clone has more than one count but fewer than ten. V and J are TRBV29-1 and TRBJ2-7; weak D call: TRBD2 (7 bases). Trimming took 7 bases from V and 6 from J, leaving 31 bases between them. The CDR3 is 17 residues long. The germline CDR1 and CDR2 sequences are SQVTM and ANQGSEA. As DNA, the CDR3 is TGCAGCGGAGGGTTGGGGGGGCCCAGGGCGGGAGCTGGCGAGCAGTACTTC. Its translation: CSGGLGGPRAGAGEQYF.

The chain links TRBV7-9 to TRBJ2-7; the D gene is possibly TRBD2 (7 bases). This CDR3 is 16 amino acids long. Germline V gives CDR1 SEHNR, CDR2 FQNEAQ (reference sequence). The V end lost 1 base, the J end lost 2 bases, and 15 bases lay between the germline ends. The CDR3 sequence is CASSLEGGLLPYEQYF. Written as DNA, the CDR3 is TGTGCCAGCAGCTTAGAGGGGGGGTTACTCCCCTACGAGCAGTACTTC.

This clone showed up just a few times. The same CDR3 also results from other DNA sequences found in this sample. This chain connects TRBV18 to TRBJ2-5; D is unclear. The germline V gene has CDR1 KGHSH and CDR2 LQKENI. The CDR3 contains 11 residues. V lost 5 bases and J lost 2, with 3 bases in between. CDR3 coding DNA: TGTGCCAGCTCATCTCAAGAGACCCAGTACTTC. Its protein product is CASSSQETQYF.

This clone occurred a few times. V is TRBV25-1 and J is TRBJ2-5; TRBD2 matches at 16 bases. After removal of 4 bases from V and 3 bases from J, the junction contained 8 bases not matched to a gene. Germline CDR1 reads MGHDK; CDR2 reads SYGVNS. The CDR3 consists of 18 residues. The CDR3 spells CASSVSGLAGGWEETQYF. Written as DNA, the CDR3 is TGTGCCAGCAGTGTCTCGGGACTAGCGGGAGGGTGGGAAGAGACCCAGTACTTC.

The chain combines TRBV7-3 with TRBJ2-3, with a possible D match to TRBD2 (6 bases). CDR1 is SGHTA and CDR2 is FQGTGA in the germline V gene. This CDR3 spans 15 amino acids. V shed 4 bases and J shed 5 bases, with 16 bases lying between them. The chain's CDR3 is CASSSSGLVGDTQYF. CDR3 coding DNA: TGTGCCAGCAGCTCATCGGGACTCGTGGGAGATACGCAGTATTTT. Supplemented by reference TRBV7-3 and TRBJ2-3, the full variable domain reads GAGVSQTPSNKVTEKGKYVELRCDPISGHTALYWYRQSLGQGPEFLIYFQGTGAADDSGLPNDRFFAVRPEGSVSTLKIQRTERGDSAVYLCASSSSGLVGDTQYFGPGTRLTVL.

This sequence joins TRBV29-1 and TRBJ2-7; D ambiguous. The CDR3 length is 12 residues. Germline lookup yields CDR1 SQVTM and CDR2 ANQGSEA. V shed 6 bases and J shed 5 bases, with 14 bases lying between them. CDR3 in DNA: TGCAGCGTCGCCTATCTCCTCGACGAGCAGTACTTC. Amino acid sequence: CSVAYLLDEQYF.

The gene calls are TRBV9 and TRBJ2-5, with 8 bases aligning to TRBD1. The V gene end was trimmed by 4 bases and the J gene end by 3 bases; junction bases not matched to a gene: 8. The CDR3 is 15 residues long. Per the germline V gene, CDR1 is SGDLS and CDR2 is YYNGEE. Here the CDR3 reads CASSTQDRAEETQYF. Written as DNA, the CDR3 is TGTGCCAGCAGCACGCAGGACAGGGCAGAAGAGACCCAGTACTTC.

Worth noting for this clone: Other DNA sequences within the sample encode an identical CDR3. This chain links TRBV18 with TRBJ2-5; D call uncertain. The CDR3 length is 11 residues. V was trimmed by 3 bases and J by 3 bases, leaving 2 bases between them. Germline-derived CDR1 and CDR2 are KGHSH and LQKENI. CDR3 sequence reads: CASSPEETQYF. As DNA, the CDR3 is TGTGCCAGCTCACCCGAAGAGACCCAGTACTTC.

The chain is built from TRBV5-4 and TRBJ2-7, with 9 bases that match TRBD1. V shed 3 bases and J 3 bases; nucleotides not matched to a gene: 4. This CDR3 spans 14 amino acids. The germline V gene encodes CDR1 SGHNT and CDR2 YYREEE (reference sequence). The CDR3 protein is CASSSGQGDYEQYF. The CDR3 DNA reads TGTGCCAGCAGCTCGGGACAGGGAGACTACGAGCAGTACTTC. The full variable domain, with the rest looked up from reference TRBV5-4 and TRBJ2-7, is ETGVTQSPTHLIKTRGQQVTLRCSSQSGHNTVSWYQQALGQGPQFIFQYYREEENGRGNFPPRFSGLQFPNYSSELNVNALELDDSALYLCASSSGQGDYEQYFGPGTRLTVT.

This clone has a handful of counts. The genes are TRBV10-3 and TRBJ1-5, with a possible D match to TRBD1 (6 bases). The CDR3 is made up of 17 amino acids. Trimming cost V 5 bases and J 0 bases, with 17 bases left between them. Germline-derived CDR1 and CDR2 are ENHRY and SYGVKD. The CDR3 here is CAISRTEGHASNQPQHF. The DNA for the CDR3 is TGTGCCATCAGTCGGACAGAAGGCCATGCTAGCAATCAGCCCCAGCATTTT.

This clone was picked up one time. The chain has TRBV5-1 and TRBJ2-7; 9 nucleotides align to TRBD1. Germline CDR1 SGHRS, CDR2 YFSETQ. The CDR3 runs 14 residues. V lost 4 bases and J lost 6; bases outside the gene matches: 8. The CDR3 reads CASSRTGVRGEQYF. CDR3 DNA sequence: TGCGCCAGCAGCCGGACAGGGGTAAGGGGCGAGCAGTACTTC. The whole variable domain, remainder taken from reference TRBV5-1 and TRBJ2-7, is KAGVTQTPRYLIKTRGQQVTLSCSPISGHRSVSWYQQTPGQGLQFLFEYFSETQRNKGNFPGRFSGRQFSNSRSEMNVSTLELGDSALYLCASSRTGVRGEQYFGPGTRLTVT.

V gene TRBV11-3 combines with J gene TRBJ2-1, with TRBD1 identical over 7 bases. This CDR3 has 15 amino acids. The germline gives CDR1 SGHNT, CDR2 YENEEA. The V and J ends lost 5 bases and 2 bases, in that order; junction bases with no gene match: 6. The CDR3 reads CASSLTGVAYNEQFF. CDR3 in DNA: TGTGCCAGCAGCCTCACAGGGGTGGCCTACAATGAGCAGTTCTTC.

The sample holds a few counts of this clone. The chain has TRBV6-5 and TRBJ2-1, with D uncertain. Trimming shortened V by 1 base and J by 13 bases, and 5 bases separated the two germline ends. CDR1 and CDR2 (germline): MNHEY, SVGAGI. The CDR3 is 10 amino acids. CDR3 region: CASSYLIQFF. The CDR3 coding sequence is TGTGCCAGCAGTTACTTAATTCAGTTCTTC.

The rearrangement links TRBV10-3 to TRBJ2-5, with unresolved D. This CDR3 spans 12 amino acids. V was cut by 4 bases and J by 2 bases, with 5 bases left in between. CDR1 and CDR2 from the germline V gene are ENHRY and SYGVKD. This CDR3 reads CAISAQQETQYF. For the CDR3, the DNA is TGTGCCATCAGTGCCCAGCAAGAGACCCAGTACTTC.

This clone was detected a few times. The chain joins TRBV14 to TRBJ2-1; D possibly corresponds to TRBD2 (5 bases). The germline CDR1 and CDR2 sequences are SGHDN and FVKESK. The CDR3 contains 12 residues. Trimming removed 1 base from V and 15 bases from J, with 13 bases in between. The CDR3 sequence is CASSQGGSLTFF. The CDR3 nucleotides are TGTGCCAGCAGCCAAGGAGGGTCCCTTACGTTCTTC.

This clone came up a few times. V and J are TRBV30 and TRBJ2-3, with 10 bases identical to TRBD1. V lost 0 bases, J lost 4 bases, and 1 base stayed unmatched. The length of the CDR3 is 14 residues. The germline V gene encodes CDR1 GTSNPN and CDR2 SVGIG (reference sequence). The CDR3 region has the DNA TGTGCCTGGAGTGTAGGGACAGGGGCAGATACGCAGTATTTT. Translated: CAWSVGTGADTQYF. Using reference TRBV30 and TRBJ2-3 for the parts outside the CDR3, the full variable domain is SQTIHQWPATLVQPVGSPLSLECTVEGTSNPNLYWYRQAAGRGLQLLFYSVGIGQISSEVPQNLSASRPQDRQFILSSKKLLLSDSGFYLCAWSVGTGADTQYFGPGTRLTVL.

This clone was counted only a few times. The J gene is TRBJ2-5, the V gene TRBV6-5; 9 bases match TRBD1. The CDR3 covers 14 residues. Germline trimming cut 7 bases from V and 5 bases from J; bases unmatched to any gene: 8. Germline loops: CDR1 MNHEY, CDR2 SVGAGI. This chain's CDR3 is CASKGTGGRETQYF. The CDR3 DNA reads TGTGCCAGCAAAGGCACAGGGGGCAGGGAGACCCAGTACTTC.

This clone was counted only a few times. CDR3 coding DNA: TGTGCCAGCAGCTTGAGCAGAGCGAGAGGCTATGGCTACACCTTC. Encoded protein: CASSLSRARGYGYTF. This chain joins TRBV7-9 and TRBJ1-2, with D unresolved. Germline CDR1 and CDR2: SEHNR and FQNEAQ (reference sequence). The V gene lost 3 bases and the J gene lost 4 bases, with 15 bases spanning the gap. CDR3 size: 15 residues.

The chain is built from TRBV25-1 and TRBJ2-1; 12 nucleotides match TRBD2. V lost 6 bases and J lost 0; bases outside the gene matches: 6. The CDR3 is made up of 17 amino acids. Per the germline V gene, CDR1 is MGHDK and CDR2 is SYGVNS. Here the CDR3 reads CASSLRTSGTSYNEQFF. In DNA form, the CDR3 reads TGTGCCAGCAGCCTCAGGACTAGCGGGACCTCCTACAATGAGCAGTTCTTC.

The chain joins TRBV6-5 to TRBJ2-7; 9 bases agree with TRBD1. The CDR3 runs 15 residues. The ends lost 6 bases at V and 5 bases at J; junction bases unmatched: 11. Germline V CDR1 and CDR2: MNHEY, SVGAGI. The CDR3, as DNA: TGTGCCAGCAGGCCCCCCGGGACAGGGATCCACGAGCAGTACTTC. Protein: CASRPPGTGIHEQYF.